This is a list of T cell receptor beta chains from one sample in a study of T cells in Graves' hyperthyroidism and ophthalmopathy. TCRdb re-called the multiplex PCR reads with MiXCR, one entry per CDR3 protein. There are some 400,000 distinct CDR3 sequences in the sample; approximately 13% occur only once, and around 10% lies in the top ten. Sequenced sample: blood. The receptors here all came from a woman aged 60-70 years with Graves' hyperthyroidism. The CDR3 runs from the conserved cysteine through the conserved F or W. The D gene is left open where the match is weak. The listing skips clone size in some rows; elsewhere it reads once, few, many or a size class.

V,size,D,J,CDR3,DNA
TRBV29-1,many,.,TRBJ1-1,CSVGWGPPNTEAFF,TGCAGCGTTGGGTGGGGCCCGCCAAACACTGAAGCTTTCTTT
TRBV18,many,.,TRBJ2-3,CASSPPGAPGTDTQYF,TGTGCCAGCTCACCCCCAGGCGCCCCTGGCACAGATACGCAGTATTTT
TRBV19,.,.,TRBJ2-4,CASRIEGIQYF,TGTGCCAGTAGAATTGAGGGCATTCAGTACTTC
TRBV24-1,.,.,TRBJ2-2,CATSEIEGPKGELFF,TGTGCCACCAGTGAAATAGAAGGCCCGAAGGGGGAGCTGTTTTTT
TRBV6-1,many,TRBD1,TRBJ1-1,CASSNQGTGGAGGTEAFF,TGTGCCAGCAGTAACCAAGGGACAGGGGGCGCCGGGGGCACTGAAGCTTTCTTT
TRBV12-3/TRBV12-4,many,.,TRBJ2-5,CASSRNGAGETQYF,TGTGCCAGCAGCCGTAACGGGGCTGGGGAGACCCAGTACTTC
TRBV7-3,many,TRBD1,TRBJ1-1,CASSLTDRERTEAFF,TGTGCCAGCAGCCTGACGGACAGGGAAAGGACTGAAGCTTTCTTT
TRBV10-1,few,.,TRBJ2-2,CASSEAGAASNTGELFF,TGCGCCAGCAGTGAAGCAGGGGCCGCTTCGAACACCGGGGAGCTGTTTTTT
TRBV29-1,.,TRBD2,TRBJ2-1,CSVDPTSGYNEQFF,TGCAGCGTTGACCCGACTAGCGGTTACAATGAGCAGTTCTTC
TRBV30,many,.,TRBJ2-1,CAWSVLGTYNEQFF,TGTGCCTGGAGTGTTCTGGGCACCTACAATGAGCAGTTCTTC
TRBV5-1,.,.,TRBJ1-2,CASSFSPEGGGGYTF,TGCGCCAGCAGCTTTTCCCCCGAAGGGGGGGGTGGCTACACCTTC
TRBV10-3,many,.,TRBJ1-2,CATGPRRGGYTF,TGTGCCACCGGACCCCGACGGGGTGGCTACACCTTC
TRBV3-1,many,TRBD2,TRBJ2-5,CASSGSGTSGPSGETQYF,TGTGCCAGCAGCGGTTCCGGGACTAGCGGGCCCAGTGGAGAGACCCAGTACTTC
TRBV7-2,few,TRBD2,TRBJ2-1,CASSFVLAGGNEQFF,TGTGCCAGCAGCTTCGTACTAGCGGGGGGAAATGAGCAGTTCTTC
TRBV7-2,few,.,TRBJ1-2,CASSRGGANYSYTF,TGTGCCAGCAGCCGGGGGGGAGCTAACTATAGCTACACCTTC
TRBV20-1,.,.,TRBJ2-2,CSARDGGNTGELLF,TGCAGTGCTAGAGATGGGGGGAACACCGGGGAGCTGCTTTTT
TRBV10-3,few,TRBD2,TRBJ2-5,CAISAGTSGSKSQETQYF,TGTGCCATCAGTGCCGGGACTAGCGGGAGTAAATCCCAAGAGACCCAGTACTTC
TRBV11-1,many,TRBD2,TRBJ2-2,CASSTTSGRADGELFF,TGTGCCAGCAGCACTACTAGCGGGAGGGCCGACGGGGAGCTGTTTTTT
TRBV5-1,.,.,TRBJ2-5,CASSLAPQGQETQYF,TGCGCCAGCAGCTTGGCTCCACAGGGCCAAGAGACCCAGTACTTC
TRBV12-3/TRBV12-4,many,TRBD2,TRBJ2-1,CASSRRLAGGGSYNEQFF,TGTGCCAGCAGTCGACGGCTAGCGGGGGGAGGGAGTTACAATGAGCAGTTCTTC
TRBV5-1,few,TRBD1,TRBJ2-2,CASSSRGPDGELFF,TGCGCCAGCAGTTCTAGGGGGCCGGACGGGGAGCTGTTTTTT
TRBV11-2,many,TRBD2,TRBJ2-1,CASRNPSGMVPFF,TGTGCCAGCAGAAACCCTAGCGGGATGGTTCCGTTCTTC
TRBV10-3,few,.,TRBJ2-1,CAISGEGLLYNEQFF,TGTGCCATCAGTGGAGAGGGCCTCCTGTACAATGAGCAGTTCTTC
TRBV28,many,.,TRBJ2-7,CASSSFPPRTGTYEQYF,TGTGCCAGCAGTTCCTTCCCGCCCCGGACTGGAACCTACGAGCAGTACTTC
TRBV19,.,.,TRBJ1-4,CATSRGVEEKLFF,TGTGCCACCAGTAGGGGAGTTGAGGAAAAACTGTTTTTT
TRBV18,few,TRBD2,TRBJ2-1,CASSPQLLAGYNEQFF,TGTGCCAGCTCACCACAGCTACTAGCGGGGTACAATGAGCAGTTCTTC
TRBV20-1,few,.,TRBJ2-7,CSARDSKSSYEQYF,TGCAGTGCTAGAGATAGTAAAAGCTCCTACGAGCAGTACTTC
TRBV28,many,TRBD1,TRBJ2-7,CASSYTGTGYEQYF,TGTGCCAGCAGTTATACCGGGACAGGCTACGAGCAGTACTTC
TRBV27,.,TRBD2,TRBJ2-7,CASSPQTSGRAEQYF,TGTGCCAGCAGTCCGCAGACTAGCGGGAGGGCCGAGCAGTACTTC
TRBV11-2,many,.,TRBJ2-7,CASSAIYEQYF,TGTGCCAGCAGTGCGATCTACGAGCAGTACTTC
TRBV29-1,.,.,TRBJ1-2,CSVEGSGAGYTF,TGCAGCGTTGAAGGGAGTGGCGCTGGCTACACCTTC
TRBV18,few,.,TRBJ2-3,CASSPPNFDDTQYF,TGTGCCAGCTCACCACCGAACTTTGATGATACGCAGTATTTT
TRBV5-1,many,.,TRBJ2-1,CASSLGAENEQFF,TGCGCCAGCAGCTTGGGGGCGGAAAATGAGCAGTTCTTC
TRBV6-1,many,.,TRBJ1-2,CASSEAQGIYGYTF,TGTGCCAGCAGTGAAGCACAGGGTATCTATGGCTACACCTTC
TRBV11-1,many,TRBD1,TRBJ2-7,CASSPRDRAHEQYF,TGTGCCAGCAGCCCCCGAGACAGGGCCCACGAGCAGTACTTC
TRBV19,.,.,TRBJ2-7,CASQLTFLGGGYEQYF,TGTGCCAGTCAACTGACCTTCCTAGGGGGAGGCTACGAGCAGTACTTC
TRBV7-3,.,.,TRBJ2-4,CASSPSPVNIQYF,TGTGCCAGCAGCCCTAGCCCGGTAAACATTCAGTACTTC